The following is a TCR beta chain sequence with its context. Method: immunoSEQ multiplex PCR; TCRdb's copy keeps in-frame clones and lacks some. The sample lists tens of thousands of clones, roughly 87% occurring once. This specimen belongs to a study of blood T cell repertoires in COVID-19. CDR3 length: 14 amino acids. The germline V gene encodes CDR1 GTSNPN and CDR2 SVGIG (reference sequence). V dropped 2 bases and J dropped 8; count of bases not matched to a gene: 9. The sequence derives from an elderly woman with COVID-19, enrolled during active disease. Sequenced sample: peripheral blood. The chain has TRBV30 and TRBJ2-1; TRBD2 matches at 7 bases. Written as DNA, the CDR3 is TGTGCCTGGAGTCGAACCGGGACTACATATGAGCAGTTCTTC. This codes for CAWSRTGTTYEQFF.